This entry concerns a single T cell receptor (beta chain). These data originate in a study of blood T cell repertoires in COVID-19. Background on the study: PBMCs, B-cell-depleted T cells, or T cells provided the cDNA or gDNA that made up the material.

As originally analysed: By means of reference gene primer amplification, nucleated cell counts were estimated. Using immunoSEQ multiplex PCR, the repertoire was profiled, and TCRdb retains in-frame clones only, with some absent. V, J and clone size are those of that table, while D and trimming were read from the DNA. Here the sample spans roughly 27,000 clones, roughly 90% being singletons. Per the germline V gene, CDR1 is MNHEY and CDR2 is SVGEGT. The CDR3 has 16 residues. V dropped 5 bases and J dropped 0; count of bases not matched to a gene: 9. The chain combines TRBV6-2 or TRBV6-3 with TRBJ2-5; 7 bases map to TRBD1. Sequencing used peripheral blood. This TCR came from a human donor in a cohort sampled during active COVID-19. CDR3 residues: CASSNRDRTYQETQYF. In DNA, the CDR3 is TGTGCCAGCAGTAACCGGGACAGAACGTACCAAGAGACCCAGTACTTC.